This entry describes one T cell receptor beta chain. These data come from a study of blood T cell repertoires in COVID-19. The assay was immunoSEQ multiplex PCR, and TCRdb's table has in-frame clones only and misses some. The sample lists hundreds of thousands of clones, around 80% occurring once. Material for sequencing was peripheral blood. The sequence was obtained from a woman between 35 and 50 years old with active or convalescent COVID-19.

DNA for the CDR3: TGTGCCAGCAGTTACGCGAGGTCTGGAAACACCATATATTTT. It specifies CASSYARSGNTIYF. The chain has TRBV6-6 and TRBJ1-3; unclear D gene. Trimming stripped 2 bases from V and 1 base from J, with 6 bases between. The germline CDR1 and CDR2 sequences are MNHNY and SVGAGI (reference sequence). CDR3 size: 14 residues.